Shown below are 18 T cell receptor beta chains from a single sample sequenced in a study of Tregs in tolerant kidney transplant recipients. Sequencing used immunoSEQ multiplex PCR; TCRdb keeps in-frame clones, though not all of them. The sample consists of over 60,000 clones, around 90% of them appearing once. The sequenced sample was CD4+ T cells from blood, obtained before the transplant. These receptors were taken from a human donor who received a combined kidney and bone marrow transplant.

This chain connects TRBV6-1 to TRBJ2-3, with D perhaps matching TRBD2 (6 bases). This CDR3 contains 14 residues. V was trimmed by 6 bases and J by 4 bases, leaving 14 bases between them. Germline V gene lookup returns CDR1 MNHNS and CDR2 SASEGT. DNA of the CDR3: TGTGCCAGCAGAATGACTAGTATATCAGATACGCAGTATTTT. Protein product: CASRMTSISDTQYF.

The V gene is TRBV18, the J gene TRBJ2-7, with a tentative D call TRBD2 (5 bases). Trimming removed 6 bases at V and 5 bases at J, with 20 bases between. The germline gives CDR1 KGHSH, CDR2 LQKENI. This CDR3 is 15 amino acids long. CDR3 bases: TGTGCCAGCTCGGGATTCCAAGGGAGTAAAAACGAGCAGTACTTC. The encoded protein is CASSGFQGSKNEQYF.

The V gene is TRBV28, the J gene TRBJ2-7; perhaps TRBD2 as D (6 bases). Trimming took off 3 bases at V and 7 bases at J, with 13 bases between the two ends. Germline-derived CDR1 and CDR2 are MDHEN and SYDVKM. This CDR3 is 13 amino acids long. The CDR3 loop reads CASSLGGMREQYF. CDR3 DNA: TGTGCCAGCAGTTTGGGGGGAATGAGGGAGCAGTACTTC.

This chain links TRBV5-4 with TRBJ2-1, with 10 nucleotides matching TRBD1. Germline CDR1 SGHNT, CDR2 YYREEE (reference sequence). CDR3 size: 15 residues. Trimming took 4 bases from V and 5 from J; bases not matched to a gene: 6. The CDR3, as DNA: TGTGCCAGCAGCCATGTCGGGACAGGGGACAATGAGCAGTTCTTC. This encodes CASSHVGTGDNEQFF.

The J gene is TRBJ2-3, the V gene TRBV5-4; D unclear. CDR1 and CDR2 from the germline V gene are SGHNT and YYREEE (reference sequence). The V end lost 4 bases, the J end lost 4 bases, and 7 bases lay between the germline ends. CDR3 size: 12 residues. CDR3 sequence reads: CASSLTADTQYF. In DNA, the CDR3 is TGTGCCAGCAGCCTTACAGCAGATACGCAGTATTTT.

This clone has a handful of counts. This chain connects TRBV21-1 to TRBJ1-2; TRBD1, the table's D call, lacks a check against the DNA. TRBV21-1 is recorded as a pseudogene. The CDR3 length is 13 residues. In nucleotides, the CDR3 is TGTGCCAGCAGCCCGGACAGGGTATATGGCTACACCTTC. Translated: CASSPDRVYGYTF.

The V and J genes are TRBV28 and TRBJ2-7; TRBD1 matches 9 bases. The J segment lost 3 bases and the V segment lost 2 bases, leaving 23 bases of the junction unmatched. CDR3 length: 21 residues. Germline CDR1 reads MDHEN; CDR2 reads SYDVKM. CDR3 loop: CASSLPHSGTGNSNFGYEQYF. CDR3 nucleotides: TGTGCCAGCAGTTTACCTCACTCCGGGACAGGGAATTCAAATTTCGGCTACGAGCAGTACTTC.

The chain combines TRBV28 with TRBJ2-7, with D unresolved. V lost 5 bases and J 3 bases, leaving 8 bases between the germline ends. CDR1 MDHEN and CDR2 SYDVKM come from the germline V gene. The CDR3 has 12 amino acids. CDR3 region: CASSPPIYEQYF. CDR3 DNA sequence: TGTGCCAGCAGTCCCCCCATCTACGAGCAGTACTTC. Filled out from reference TRBV28 and TRBJ2-7, the complete variable domain reads DVKVTQSSRYLVKRTGEKVFLECVQDMDHENMFWYRQDPGLGLRLIYFSYDVKMKEKGDIPEGYSVSREKKERFSLILESASTNQTSMYLCASSPPIYEQYFGPGTRLTVT.

The rearrangement uses TRBV12-2 and TRBJ2-7; no check of the table's D call, TRBD2, against the DNA was made. TRBV12-2 is a listed pseudogene. This CDR3 has 14 amino acids. CDR3 protein: CASRRHGTCLEQYF. DNA for the CDR3: TGTGCAAGTCGCCGACACGGGACTTGCCTCGAGCAGTACTTC.

The chain carries TRBV5-4 and TRBJ2-3, with TRBD2 matching 9 bases. Germline V lookup: CDR1 SGHNT, CDR2 YYREEE (reference sequence). The CDR3 is made up of 15 amino acids. With 5 bases clipped from V and 0 bases from J, the junction kept 4 bases outside the gene matches. The chain's CDR3 is CASRASGTSTDTQYF. The CDR3 DNA reads as TGTGCCAGCAGGGCTAGCGGGACTAGCACAGATACGCAGTATTTT. The full variable domain, rest sourced from reference TRBV5-4 and TRBJ2-3, is ETGVTQSPTHLIKTRGQQVTLRCSSQSGHNTVSWYQQALGQGPQFIFQYYREEENGRGNFPPRFSGLQFPNYSSELNVNALELDDSALYLCASRASGTSTDTQYFGPGTRLTVL.

The chain combines TRBV30 with TRBJ2-1; 9 bases fit TRBD1. With V trimmed by 4 bases and J by 5 bases, 6 bases remained unmatched. CDR3 length: 14 residues. Germline-derived CDR1 and CDR2 are GTSNPN and SVGIG (reference sequence). CDR3 sequence (DNA): TGTGCCTGGAATCCGGGACAGGGAGACAATGAGCAGTTCTTC. Its translation is CAWNPGQGDNEQFF.

The chain links TRBV30 to TRBJ1-1; D may be TRBD1 (5 bases). The CDR3 sequence is 15 residues long. CDR1 and CDR2 from the germline V gene are GTSNPN and SVGIG (reference sequence). Between the trimmed V and J ends, which lost 0 bases and 6 bases, there was a span of 17 bases. CDR3 bases: TGTGCCTGGAGTGTCCCGGGAGGCTGGGGGGCTGAAGCTTTCTTT. It is translated as CAWSVPGGWGAEAFF.

The J gene is TRBJ2-3, the V gene TRBV29-1, with 7 bases fitting TRBD1. The CDR3 consists of 13 residues. Germline CDR1 is SQVTM and CDR2 is ANQGSEA. Trimming took 7 bases from V and 4 from J; bases not matched to a gene: 8. CDR3 amino acids: CSAWGQGADTQYF. CDR3 DNA: TGCAGCGCCTGGGGCCAGGGGGCAGATACGCAGTATTTT.

The V and J genes are TRBV5-1 and TRBJ2-7; 8 nucleotides align to TRBD1. Germline assignment: CDR1 SGHRS and CDR2 YFSETQ. This CDR3 is 16 amino acids long. Trimming took 3 bases from V and 3 from J; bases not matched to a gene: 11. The CDR3 nucleotides are TGCGCCAGCAGCTCACCTGGGACAGGAGAGTACTACGAGCAGTACTTC. This sequence encodes CASSSPGTGEYYEQYF.

This chain uses TRBV7-2 with TRBJ2-1, with D possibly matching TRBD2 (5 bases). Trimming took off 1 base at V and 9 bases at J, with 10 bases between the two ends. The CDR3 loop spans 13 amino acids. In germline, CDR1 is SGHTA, CDR2 FQGNSA. CDR3 region: CASSLGASGEQFF. CDR3 coding DNA: TGTGCCAGCAGCTTAGGGGCCAGCGGTGAGCAGTTCTTC.

Here the CDR3 DNA reads TGTGCCAGCAGCTACACCGGGACAGGGCCCCAAGAGACCCAGTACTTC. Translating gives CASSYTGTGPQETQYF. This chain connects TRBV6-5 to TRBJ2-5; TRBD1 agrees at 9 bases. The germline CDR1 and CDR2 sequences are MNHEY and SVGAGI. V lost 6 bases to trimming and J lost 1 base; unmatched junction nucleotides: 9. This CDR3 comprises 16 residues.

This chain joins TRBV19 and TRBJ2-6; D gene uncertain. Germline CDR1 LNHDA, CDR2 SQIVND (reference sequence). V lost 7 bases and J 0 bases, leaving 13 bases between the germline ends. The CDR3 runs 16 residues. In DNA, the CDR3 is TGTGCCAGTACCCACATGCACAGCTCTGGGGCCAACGTCCTGACTTTC. It encodes CASTHMHSSGANVLTF.

The count of this clone is one. The rearrangement links TRBV9 to TRBJ2-1; 7 nucleotides line up with TRBD2. The CDR3 is 14 residues long. Per germline, CDR1 SGDLS and CDR2 YYNGEE. V shed 7 bases, J shed 4 bases, and the junction held 8 bases outside the gene matches. The CDR3 DNA reads as TGTGCCAGCGGGGAGGGCGGGCCTTACAATGAGCAGTTCTTC. This gives the protein CASGEGGPYNEQFF.